This is a list of T cell receptor beta chains from one sample in a study of cytomegalovirus exposure and HLA in healthy donors. TCRdb's copy holds only in-frame clones and misses some; the assay was immunoSEQ multiplex PCR. The top ten clones hold about 1.5% of a sample with about 180,000 clones, 87% of them seen once. Sequencing input: PBMCs. These receptors all come from a woman under 40 in good health and CMV-seronegative. Each CDR3 is given with its conserved first and last residue. Fields, in order: J gene, V gene, CDR3 protein.

j_gene: TRBJ1-6; v_gene: TRBV6-1; CDR3aa: CASLSPLHF
j_gene: TRBJ2-7; v_gene: TRBV20-1; CDR3aa: CSAVGGYEQYF
j_gene: TRBJ2-1; v_gene: TRBV4-1; CDR3aa: CASSQTLAGGLEQFF
j_gene: TRBJ2-5; v_gene: TRBV2; CDR3aa: CASSRSPGQSLYF
j_gene: TRBJ2-5; v_gene: TRBV11-2; CDR3aa: CASSFGQGGETQYF
j_gene: TRBJ1-2; v_gene: TRBV9; CDR3aa: CASSVMGTGGYDGYTF
j_gene: TRBJ1-3; v_gene: TRBV7-8; CDR3aa: CASSPWRGLGNTIYF
j_gene: TRBJ1-5; v_gene: TRBV15; CDR3aa: CATMEGRGNQPQHF
j_gene: TRBJ2-7; v_gene: TRBV6-5; CDR3aa: CASSYSGQVGEQYF
j_gene: TRBJ2-2; v_gene: TRBV7-8; CDR3aa: CASSLPDRDENTGELFF
j_gene: TRBJ2-7; v_gene: TRBV7-2; CDR3aa: CASSLGQPYEQYF
j_gene: TRBJ1-1; v_gene: TRBV18; CDR3aa: CASSPRAGTEAFF
j_gene: TRBJ2-1; v_gene: TRBV5-6; CDR3aa: CASISGGATYNEQFF